Here is one T cell receptor (beta chain) with its context. Data came from immunoSEQ multiplex PCR; TCRdb stores just in-frame clones and leaves some out. The profile covers about 130,000 clones, with about 94% appearing a single time and 12% to 15% taken by the ten largest. The data belong to a study of control samples from healthy donors and cancer patients. Trimming left V 5 bases short and J 0 bases short, with 13 bases between. The CDR3 consists of 15 residues. Germline lookup yields CDR1 SEHNR and CDR2 FQNEAQ (reference sequence). Sequencing input: PBMCs. The chain links TRBV7-9 to TRBJ1-2; D may be TRBD1 (5 bases). This clonotype was sampled from a man in his fifties or sixties with colorectal cancer. CDR3 coding DNA: TGTGCCAGCAGCGGTCGGACACCGGCTAACTATGGCTACACCTTC. It is translated as CASSGRTPANYGYTF.